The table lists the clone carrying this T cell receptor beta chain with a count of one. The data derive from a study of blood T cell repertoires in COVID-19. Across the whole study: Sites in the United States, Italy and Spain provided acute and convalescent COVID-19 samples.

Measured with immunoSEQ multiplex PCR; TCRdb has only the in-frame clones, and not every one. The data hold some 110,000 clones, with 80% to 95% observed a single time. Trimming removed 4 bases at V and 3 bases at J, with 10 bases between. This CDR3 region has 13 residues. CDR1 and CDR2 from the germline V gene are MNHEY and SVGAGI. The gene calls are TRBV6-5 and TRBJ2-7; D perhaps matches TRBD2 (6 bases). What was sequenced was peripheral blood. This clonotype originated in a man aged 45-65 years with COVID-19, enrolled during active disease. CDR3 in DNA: TGTGCCAGCAGTTCACTAGCTGGCTACGAGCAGTACTTC. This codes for CASSSLAGYEQYF.